This T cell receptor beta chain was recorded in a study of shared clonotypes between healthy human individuals. Study outcomes and limitations: The researchers took only blood, and tissue repertoires probably look different. Rarefaction demonstrated incomplete sorted-subset sequencing despite large depth.

The CDR3 runs to 15 residues. V dropped 3 bases and J dropped 3; count of bases not matched to a gene: 9. The V gene's germline CDR1 is SGHTS and CDR2 YDEGEE. Clones were read by immunoSEQ multiplex PCR, and TCRdb kept only the in-frame ones, dropping some. The profile shows millions of clones, roughly 95% of them singletons. The naive CD8 population came from CD45RO-negative cells selected for CCR7, without terminally differentiated effector memory CD45RA+ cells. On this clone itself: Its antigen is as yet unknown.

Sequenced sample: naive CD8+ T cells sorted from blood. The origin of this receptor is a man younger than 30 in good health. This chain uses TRBV5-8 with TRBJ2-7, with 7 bases that match TRBD2. CDR3 DNA: TGTGCCAGCAGCTCAGACCGGGGGGTCAACTACGAGCAGTACTTC. It encodes CASSSDRGVNYEQYF.